This T cell receptor beta chain is drawn from a study of blood T cells in healthy people across ages. Notes on the study in general: Naive T cell percentage showed a strong correlation with the diversity of TCR beta.

About this clonotype: Its target is not known.

It was with a sample-barcoded 5' primer and a J-beta primer mix that a second PCR of roughly 7 to 12 cycles was run. Every cDNA was tagged by a template-switch adaptor with 12 random nucleotides. One entry per CDR3 protein results from TCRdb running MiXCR on the 5' RACE reads. Counted here are roughly 1,800,000 distinct CDR3 sequences, roughly 49% occurring once; the ten biggest clones make up over 2%. This CDR3 region has 17 residues. V dropped 3 bases and J dropped 1; count of bases not matched to a gene: 10. The germline V gene encodes CDR1 SGHAT and CDR2 FQDESV (reference sequence). Ranging in age from roughly 6 to 100, the donors were healthy Caucasian individuals from Russia.

The chain uses TRBV11-1 and TRBJ2-5; 8 nucleotides align to TRBD1. The sequenced sample was blood. The source is a woman between 40 and 50 years old in good health. The chain's CDR3 is CASSLSVRGQGQETQYF. The CDR3 nucleotides are TGTGCCAGCAGCTTGAGCGTCCGAGGACAGGGCCAAGAGACCCAGTACTTC.